A selection of T cell receptor beta chains follows, all from one sample in a study of beta chain features in type 1 diabetes. Using immunoSEQ multiplex PCR, the repertoire was profiled, and TCRdb retains in-frame clones only, with some absent. The repertoire holds about 360,000 clones, with about 12% as singletons. Sequencing was performed on naive CD4+ T cells from blood. These receptors originate from a man in his late teens or twenties in good health. Both conserved end residues are part of each CDR3. A D gene is named only where the DNA matches it firmly. Part of the rows lack a size; the others show once, few, many or a class for expanded clones.

d_call clone_size j_call v_call cdr3_aa cdr3_nt
TRBD1 - TRBJ1-2 TRBV4-3 CASSQLANDRGGYTF TGCGCCAGCAGCCAACTAGCAAATGACAGGGGTGGCTACACCTTC
TRBD1 - TRBJ1-4 TRBV9 CASSTGTGGWGNEKLFF TGTGCCAGCAGCACAGGGACAGGGGGCTGGGGTAATGAAAAACTGTTTTTT
TRBD2 few TRBJ2-5 TRBV4-2 CASSQVSSGKETQYF TGTGCCAGCAGCCAAGTTTCTAGCGGGAAAGAGACCCAGTACTTC
- - TRBJ2-5 TRBV20-1 CSAGGQETQYF TGCAGCGCCGGGGGCCAAGAGACCCAGTACTTC
TRBD1 - TRBJ2-7 TRBV5-1 CASSDTRGQSYEQYF TGCGCCAGCAGCGATACCAGGGGGCAATCCTACGAGCAGTACTTC
- few TRBJ2-3 TRBV6-4 CASSDSGAGDQDTQYF TGTGCCAGCAGTGACTCGGGGGCGGGAGATCAAGATACGCAGTATTTT
TRBD1 few TRBJ1-3 TRBV9 CASSARQGAAGNTIYF TGTGCCAGCAGCGCGAGACAGGGGGCAGCGGGAAACACCATATATTTT
- few TRBJ2-5 TRBV9 CASSADRLPGETQYF TGTGCCAGCAGCGCAGACAGGCTACCAGGAGAGACCCAGTACTTC
- - TRBJ2-7 TRBV14 CASSQAVFDYEQYF TGTGCCAGCAGCCAAGCAGTTTTTGACTACGAGCAGTACTTC
- - TRBJ1-2 TRBV15 CATSRGVTERYGYTF TGTGCCACCAGCAGAGGCGTGACAGAACGCTATGGCTACACCTTC
TRBD1 - TRBJ2-6 TRBV30 CAWSGQGAGGANVLTF TGTGCCTGGAGTGGGCAGGGGGCTGGAGGGGCCAACGTCCTGACTTTC
TRBD2 few TRBJ2-7 TRBV4-1 CASSQGSSGSRIDEQYF TGCGCCAGCAGCCAGGGTTCTAGCGGGAGTCGAATTGACGAGCAGTACTTC
TRBD1 - TRBJ1-5 TRBV30 CAWGQGAGPQHF TGTGCCTGGGGACAGGGGGCAGGTCCCCAGCATTTT
- few TRBJ1-2 TRBV7-3 CASLGSGYTF TGTGCCAGCCTAGGCTCGGGCTACACCTTC
- few TRBJ2-7 TRBV6-5 CASSYSTGYSYEQYF TGTGCCAGCAGTTACTCGACGGGTTACTCCTACGAGCAGTACTTC
TRBD2 - TRBJ2-1 TRBV11-2 CASLEALAGRNEQFF TGTGCCAGCCTAGAGGCACTAGCGGGGCGCAATGAGCAGTTCTTC
- - TRBJ2-6 TRBV27 CASSLGRTSGANVLTF TGTGCCAGCAGTTTAGGGCGAACCTCTGGGGCCAACGTCCTGACTTTC
TRBD2 few TRBJ2-3 TRBV28 CASSLLSSGSTDTQYF TGTGCCAGCAGTTTATTATCTAGCGGTTCCACAGATACGCAGTATTTT
TRBD1 few TRBJ1-2 TRBV19 CASSYTPGQGGYGYTF TGTGCCAGTAGCTACACCCCGGGACAGGGAGGCTATGGCTACACCTTC
- few TRBJ1-5 TRBV19 CAMSQSNQPQHF TGTGCCATGTCGCAGTCAAATCAGCCCCAGCATTTT
- few TRBJ2-3 TRBV11-2 CASSIELVSVTQYF TGTGCCAGCAGCATAGAACTAGTTAGCGTTACGCAGTATTTT
- few TRBJ2-5 TRBV18 CASSPSGPETQYF TGTGCCAGCTCACCAAGCGGGCCAGAGACCCAGTACTTC
- - TRBJ2-5 TRBV10-3 CAISEQKETQYF TGTGCCATCAGTGAGCAGAAAGAGACCCAGTACTTC